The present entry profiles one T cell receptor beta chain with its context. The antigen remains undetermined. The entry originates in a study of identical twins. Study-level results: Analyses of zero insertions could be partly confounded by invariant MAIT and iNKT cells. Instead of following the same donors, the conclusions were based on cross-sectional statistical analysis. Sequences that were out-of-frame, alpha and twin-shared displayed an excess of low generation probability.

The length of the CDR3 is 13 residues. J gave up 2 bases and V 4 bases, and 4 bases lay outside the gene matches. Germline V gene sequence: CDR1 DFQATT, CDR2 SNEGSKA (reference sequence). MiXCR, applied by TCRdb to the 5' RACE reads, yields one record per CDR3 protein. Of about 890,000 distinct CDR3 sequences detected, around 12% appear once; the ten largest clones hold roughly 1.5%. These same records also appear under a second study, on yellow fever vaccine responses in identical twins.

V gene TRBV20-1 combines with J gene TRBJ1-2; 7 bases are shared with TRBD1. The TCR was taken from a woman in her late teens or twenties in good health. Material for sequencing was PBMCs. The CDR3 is CSANSQGNYGYTF. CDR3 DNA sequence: TGCAGTGCTAATTCACAGGGGAACTATGGCTACACCTTC.